These 29 T cell receptor beta chains share one sample of origin, sequenced in a study of T cell changes during pregnancy in multiple sclerosis. The method was immunoSEQ multiplex PCR; TCRdb's version includes in-frame clones alone and lacks a portion of them. Among approximately 110,000 clones listed, roughly 90% were seen once. The sample here was peripheral blood, taken in the third trimester of pregnancy. These receptors were obtained from a female donor with multiple sclerosis, enrolled in a pregnancy study.

The J gene is TRBJ1-1, the V gene TRBV2, with D unclear. CDR1 is SNHLY, CDR2 FYNNEI, per germline. V was clipped by 10 bases and J by 1 base, with 13 bases between them. The CDR3 consists of 13 residues. CDR3 sequence (DNA): TGTGCCACCTCTAACGAGGGGAACACTGAAGCTTTCTTT. Translated: CATSNEGNTEAFF.

The V gene is TRBV2, the J gene TRBJ1-1; TRBD1 is a possible D gene (6 bases). Trimming took off 2 bases at V and 1 base at J, with 11 bases between the two ends. From germline, CDR1 is SNHLY and CDR2 FYNNEI. There are 15 residues in the CDR3. This CDR3 reads CASSELRGRNTEAFF. Here the CDR3 DNA reads TGTGCCAGCAGTGAACTCAGGGGACGGAACACTGAAGCTTTCTTT.

The rearrangement joins TRBV29-1 to TRBJ2-7; 8 bases are shared with TRBD1. Germline lookup yields CDR1 SQVTM and CDR2 ANQGSEA. V lost 3 bases and J lost 3; bases outside the gene matches: 7. This CDR3 comprises 14 residues. CDR3 sequence: CSVDDRGMGYEQYF. Here the CDR3 DNA reads TGCAGCGTTGACGACAGGGGAATGGGCTACGAGCAGTACTTC.

The V and J genes are TRBV28 and TRBJ1-4; no definite D call. This CDR3 is 12 amino acids long. CDR1 and CDR2 from the germline V gene are MDHEN and SYDVKM. Trimming took off 4 bases at V and 6 bases at J, with 6 bases between the two ends. The CDR3 region has the DNA TGTGCCAGCAGTTCCTCAGATGAAAAACTGTTTTTT. Its translation is CASSSSDEKLFF. Together with reference TRBV28 and TRBJ1-4, the CDR3 gives the full variable domain: DVKVTQSSRYLVKRTGEKVFLECVQDMDHENMFWYRQDPGLGLRLIYFSYDVKMKEKGDIPEGYSVSREKKERFSLILESASTNQTSMYLCASSSSDEKLFFGSGTQLSVL.

The chain has TRBV7-3 and TRBJ2-2; perhaps TRBD2 as D (7 bases). Deletions cut 2 bases from V and 7 bases from J, with 14 bases between. This CDR3 is 15 amino acids long. Germline CDR1 reads SGHTA; CDR2 reads FQGTGA. The CDR3 bases are TGTGCCAGCAGCTTAGTGGGGGGGCAAGTCGGGGAGCTGTTTTTT. It is translated as CASSLVGGQVGELFF.

The rearrangement links TRBV6-1 to TRBJ2-1; 9 nucleotides line up with TRBD2. The CDR3 runs 15 residues. CDR1 and CDR2 (germline): MNHNS, SASEGT. V trimming: 2 bases; J trimming: 5 bases; junction bases outside the gene matches: 4. The DNA for the CDR3 is TGTGCCAGCAGTGAATCGAGCGGGGGGAACAATGAGCAGTTCTTC. Its protein is CASSESSGGNNEQFF.

V gene TRBV5-5 combines with J gene TRBJ2-7; D is perhaps TRBD1 (6 bases). Trimming stripped 4 bases from V and 2 bases from J, with 19 bases between. The CDR3 spans 16 residues. Germline V gene lookup returns CDR1 SGHKS and CDR2 YYEKEE (reference sequence). CDR3 DNA: TGTGCCAGCAGCCTTGGGGGCCCAAGCCGCACCTACGAGCAGTACTTC. Translated: CASSLGGPSRTYEQYF.

The chain has TRBV4-1 and TRBJ2-7; D might be TRBD2 (7 bases). Germline assignment: CDR1 MGHRA and CDR2 YSYEKL. V was cut by 4 bases and J by 5 bases, with 12 bases left in between. This CDR3 is built from 13 residues. CDR3 sequence (DNA): TGCGCCAGCAGCCTCAGGGGAGGGAACGAGCAGTACTTC. Protein product: CASSLRGGNEQYF.

The chain employs TRBV30 and TRBJ2-2; 7 nucleotides match TRBD2. The CDR3 has 14 residues. Germline loops: CDR1 GTSNPN, CDR2 SVGIG (reference sequence). V was pared by 3 bases and J by 6 bases, with 7 bases of the junction left unmatched. The DNA of the CDR3 is TGTGCCTGGAGCCCACTAGCGACGGCCGGGGAGCTGTTTTTT. Amino acids: CAWSPLATAGELFF.

The chain carries TRBV7-2 and TRBJ1-1; 8 bases line up with TRBD1. The germline gives CDR1 SGHTA, CDR2 FQGNSA. Germline trimming cut 7 bases from V and 4 bases from J; bases unmatched to any gene: 8. The CDR3 covers 14 residues. The CDR3 DNA is TGTGCCAGCACCCGGACAGGGATGGCCACTGAAGCTTTCTTT. This codes for CASTRTGMATEAFF.

The gene calls are TRBV19 and TRBJ2-5; a possible D gene is TRBD2 (6 bases). This CDR3 comprises 13 residues. Looked up from germline, CDR1 is LNHDA and CDR2 is SQIVND (reference sequence). V was clipped by 9 bases and J by 4 bases, with 15 bases between them. Written as DNA, the CDR3 is TGTGCCAGCCAGGAGGGCCCCGGAGAGACCCAGTACTTC. Its translation is CASQEGPGETQYF.

J is TRBJ1-2 and V is TRBV6-6, with a possible D match to TRBD1 (5 bases). The V gene's germline CDR1 is MNHNY and CDR2 SVGAGI (reference sequence). V was shortened by 4 bases and J by 2 bases, with 17 bases between the two germline ends. The CDR3 runs to 16 residues. The CDR3 sequence is CASSSPRVTANYGYTF. The CDR3, as DNA: TGTGCCAGCAGTTCCCCCCGGGTGACAGCGAACTATGGCTACACCTTC.

The chain joins TRBV30 to TRBJ1-5, with TRBD1 as a possible D gene (6 bases). The CDR3 is made up of 15 amino acids. Trimming shortened V by 0 bases and J by 11 bases, and 20 bases separated the two germline ends. Germline lookup yields CDR1 GTSNPN and CDR2 SVGIG (reference sequence). CDR3 coding DNA: TGTGCCTGGAGTGTACGTGGGACACCTGATAGGGCCCAGCATTTT. Its translation is CAWSVRGTPDRAQHF.

A few counts support this clone. Here the CDR3 DNA reads TGTGCCAGCAGCGCCGGACAATATAATTCACCCCTCCACTTT. Protein sequence: CASSAGQYNSPLHF. The chain links TRBV9 to TRBJ1-6; tentatively, D is TRBD1 (5 bases). The CDR3 consists of 14 residues. The germline V and J ends were trimmed by 3 bases and 4 bases, with 8 bases remaining between them. Per germline, CDR1 SGDLS and CDR2 YYNGEE.

This clone was counted only a few times. This chain connects TRBV5-1 to TRBJ2-1; a weak D match, TRBD1 (6 bases). Germline CDR1 is SGHRS and CDR2 is YFSETQ. This CDR3 has 13 amino acids. Trimming left V 2 bases short and J 10 bases short, with 13 bases between. The CDR3 loop reads CASSFFGQSEQFF. The CDR3 DNA is TGCGCCAGCAGCTTCTTCGGACAGAGCGAGCAGTTCTTC.

The rearrangement joins TRBV18 to TRBJ1-4, with a tentative D call TRBD1 (5 bases). Deletions cut 3 bases from V and 0 bases from J, with 5 bases between. The CDR3 length is 14 residues. Germline V gene lookup returns CDR1 KGHSH and CDR2 LQKENI. The CDR3 nucleotides are TGTGCCAGCTCACCGACAGCAACTAATGAAAAACTGTTTTTT. Translated: CASSPTATNEKLFF.

This chain links TRBV2 with TRBJ2-5, with 10 bases matching TRBD2. V lost 4 bases and J lost 6; bases outside the gene matches: 5. CDR1 and CDR2 (germline): SNHLY, FYNNEI. The CDR3 runs to 14 residues. This CDR3 reads CASSASLAGKTQYF. In DNA, the CDR3 is TGTGCCAGCAGTGCATCACTAGCGGGAAAGACCCAGTACTTC.

This sequence joins TRBV5-1 and TRBJ2-1; TRBD2 matches at 11 bases. Trimming took 1 base from V and 6 from J; bases not matched to a gene: 6. Germline V CDR1 and CDR2: SGHRS, YFSETQ. The CDR3 totals 16 residues. CDR3 protein: CASSLRASGGSNEQFF. As DNA, the CDR3 is TGCGCCAGCAGCTTGAGGGCTAGCGGGGGGAGCAATGAGCAGTTCTTC. Based on the CDR3 plus reference TRBV5-1 and TRBJ2-1, the full variable domain is KAGVTQTPRYLIKTRGQQVTLSCSPISGHRSVSWYQQTPGQGLQFLFEYFSETQRNKGNFPGRFSGRQFSNSRSEMNVSTLELGDSALYLCASSLRASGGSNEQFFGPGTRLTVL.

This sequence joins TRBV19 and TRBJ2-1; a weak D match, TRBD2 (6 bases). The CDR3 consists of 16 residues. Trimming stripped 5 bases from V and 4 bases from J, with 18 bases between. CDR1 and CDR2 (germline): LNHDA, SQIVND (reference sequence). The CDR3 nucleotides read TGTGCCAGTAGTTCTTCAGCGTCGGGAGCTTACAATGAGCAGTTCTTC. The encoded protein is CASSSSASGAYNEQFF. Using reference TRBV19 and TRBJ2-1 for the parts outside the CDR3, the full variable domain is DGGITQSPKYLFRKEGQNVTLSCEQNLNHDAMYWYRQDPGQGLRLIYYSQIVNDFQKGDIAEGYSVSREKKESFPLTVTSAQKNPTAFYLCASSSSASGAYNEQFFGPGTRLTVL.

The chain uses TRBV4-1 and TRBJ1-6; D remains unclear. The CDR3 has 13 residues. V lost 1 base to trimming and J lost 6 bases, with 4 bases between them. Germline CDR1 is MGHRA and CDR2 is YSYEKL. This CDR3 reads CASSQAGNSPLHF. The CDR3 DNA is TGCGCCAGCAGCCAAGCGGGTAATTCACCCCTCCACTTT.

This clone was seen just once. The V call is TRBV15, the J call TRBJ2-2; 8 bases agree with TRBD1. J lost 8 bases, V lost 0 bases, and 5 bases had no gene match. Looked up from germline, CDR1 is LNHNV and CDR2 is YYDKDF (reference sequence). This CDR3 comprises 15 residues. The CDR3 DNA reads TGTGCCACCAGCAGAGAGACAGGGGAATTGGGGGAGCTGTTTTTT. This codes for CATSRETGELGELFF.

This chain links TRBV6-5 with TRBJ1-3; TRBD1 aligns across 7 bases. Germline V gene data show CDR1 as MNHEY and CDR2 as SVGAGI. V lost 0 bases, J lost 2 bases, and 1 base stayed unmatched. CDR3 size: 15 residues. Here the CDR3 DNA reads TGTGCCAGCAGTTACTCGAGGGGGCCTGGAAACACCATATATTTT. This encodes CASSYSRGPGNTIYF.

This clone has a count of ten or more. This chain uses TRBV7-2 with TRBJ1-1, with 9 nucleotides matching TRBD1. Germline values: CDR1 SGHTA, CDR2 FQGNSA. J gave up 8 bases and V 3 bases, and 4 bases lay outside the gene matches. The CDR3 length is 13 residues. In DNA form, the CDR3 reads TGTGCCAGCAGCTTTGGACAGGGGAAGGAAGCTTTCTTT. Protein product: CASSFGQGKEAFF.

This clone was counted between two and nine times. CDR3 protein: CASSPPSNQPQHF. DNA for the CDR3: TGTGCCAGTAGTCCCCCGAGCAATCAGCCCCAGCATTTT. V usage is TRBV19 and J usage is TRBJ1-5; no clear D. The germline V gene has CDR1 LNHDA and CDR2 SQIVND (reference sequence). V shed 5 bases and J shed 1 base, with 6 bases lying between them. The CDR3 consists of 13 residues.

The V gene is TRBV7-2, the J gene TRBJ1-3; no clear D. Trimming pared 5 bases from V and 5 bases from J, leaving 7 bases between. The CDR3 has 12 amino acids. Germline V gene sequence: CDR1 SGHTA, CDR2 FQGNSA. The CDR3 sequence: CASSVDRNTIYF. In DNA, the CDR3 is TGTGCCAGCAGCGTAGACAGAAACACCATATATTTT.

This rearrangement joins TRBV10-3 to TRBJ1-2; a weak D match, TRBD1 (5 bases). V gave up 6 bases and J gave up 8 bases, with 19 bases separating them. The CDR3 is 14 amino acids. Germline lookup yields CDR1 ENHRY and CDR2 SYGVKD. The CDR3 reads CAIRDPGLPMGYTF. CDR3 in DNA: TGTGCCATCAGGGACCCGGGACTGCCTATGGGCTACACCTTC.

The chain has TRBV21-1 and TRBJ2-7; the table calls TRBD2, which could not be checked here. TRBV21-1 corresponds to a pseudogene. The CDR3 length is 15 residues. DNA for the CDR3: TGTGCCAGCAGCAAAGTCGGGGCGGGAGGAGGCGAGCAGTACTTC. Amino acids: CASSKVGAGGGEQYF.

The rearrangement links TRBV5-1 to TRBJ1-4; D gene unclear. This CDR3 has 14 amino acids. Germline CDR1 SGHRS, CDR2 YFSETQ. Trimming took 5 bases from V and 8 from J, leaving 16 bases between them. CDR3 amino acids: CASRILAGEEKLFF. In DNA form, the CDR3 reads TGCGCCAGCAGGATCCTAGCGGGTGAGGAAAAACTGTTTTTT.

The V and J genes are TRBV9 and TRBJ2-5, with D possibly being TRBD1 (5 bases). The CDR3 consists of 16 residues. Trimming pared 4 bases from V and 5 bases from J, leaving 21 bases between. The germline V gene encodes CDR1 SGDLS and CDR2 YYNGEE. CDR3 sequence: CASSPTPGQGGETQYF. CDR3 bases: TGTGCCAGCAGCCCGACCCCTGGGCAGGGTGGGGAGACCCAGTACTTC.